Below are 22 T cell receptor beta chains sequenced from a single sample in a study of blood T cell repertoires in COVID-19. Only in-frame clones appear in the TCRdb table, and some are missing; sequencing was by immunoSEQ multiplex PCR. This sample has about 370,000 clones; 85% to 90% occur once, and the top ten carry 6.5% to 7%. The sequenced sample consisted of peripheral blood. Every receptor here comes from a young man with active or convalescent COVID-19.

The V gene is TRBV24-1, the J gene TRBJ2-1; TRBD1 matches 9 bases. This CDR3 is 17 amino acids long. V dropped 3 bases and J dropped 2; count of bases not matched to a gene: 7. Germline CDR1 is KGHDR and CDR2 is SFDVKD. The CDR3 reads CATSDPSGQGTYNEQFF. In DNA form, the CDR3 reads TGTGCCACCAGTGATCCCTCGGGACAGGGCACCTACAATGAGCAGTTCTTC.

This clone showed up just once. The J gene is TRBJ2-2, the V gene TRBV15; D is unresolved. CDR3 length: 14 amino acids. Trimming took off 0 bases at V and 2 bases at J, with 4 bases between the two ends. CDR1 and CDR2 from the germline V gene are LNHNV and YYDKDF (reference sequence). For the CDR3, the DNA is TGTGCCACCAGCAGAGAACTAAACACCGGGGAGCTGTTTTTT. Translated, it gives CATSRELNTGELFF.

This rearrangement joins TRBV3-1 (or the pseudogene TRBV3-2) to TRBJ2-5; 7 bases line up with TRBD2. Germline V gene sequence: CDR1 LGHDT, CDR2 YNNKEL (reference sequence). This CDR3 is 19 amino acids long. The J segment lost 0 bases and the V segment lost 5 bases, leaving 18 bases of the junction unmatched. In DNA form, the CDR3 reads TGTGCCAGCAGCAAAAATCTAATGACTAGCCCCCAGTACCAAGAGACCCAGTACTTC. This codes for CASSKNLMTSPQYQETQYF.

The chain uses TRBV18 and TRBJ1-3; TRBD1 aligns across 10 bases. CDR3 size: 19 residues. The V segment lost 4 bases and the J segment 2 bases; nucleotides outside the gene matches: 14. Looked up from germline, CDR1 is KGHSH and CDR2 is LQKENI. The CDR3 loop is CASSRIIPRQGAAGNTIYF. DNA of the CDR3: TGTGCCAGCTCACGCATAATACCGCGACAGGGGGCTGCTGGAAACACCATATATTTT. The entire variable domain, with the rest obtained from reference TRBV18 and TRBJ1-3, is as follows: NAGVMQNPRHLVRRRGQEARLRCSPMKGHSHVYWYRQLPEEGLKFMVYLQKENIIDESGMPKERFSAEFPKEGPSILRIQQVVRGDSAAYFCASSRIIPRQGAAGNTIYFGEGSWLTVV.

The chain joins TRBV28 to TRBJ1-1, with D possibly being TRBD1 (6 bases). The CDR3 length is 13 residues. V lost 6 bases and J 3 bases, leaving 11 bases between the germline ends. CDR1 and CDR2 from the germline V gene are MDHEN and SYDVKM. CDR3 loop: CASSSQGHTEAFF. The DNA of the CDR3 is TGTGCCAGCAGCTCACAGGGTCACACTGAAGCTTTCTTT.

The chain uses TRBV11-2 and TRBJ2-2; 8 nucleotides agree with TRBD1. Germline assignment: CDR1 SGHAT and CDR2 FQNNGV. The CDR3 is 17 amino acids. V was pared by 5 bases and J by 6 bases, with 14 bases of the junction left unmatched. CDR3 coding DNA: TGTGCCAGCAGCACCCCACGCCAGGGGGCGAAATCCGGGGAGCTGTTTTTT. Its translation is CASSTPRQGAKSGELFF.

This chain links TRBV27 with TRBJ2-1; TRBD2 aligns across 16 bases. Per the germline V gene, CDR1 is MNHEY and CDR2 is SMNVEV (reference sequence). The V and J ends lost 4 bases and 2 bases, in that order; junction bases with no gene match: 5. The CDR3 has 18 amino acids. The chain's CDR3 is CASSSPGLAGGPYNEQFF. DNA for the CDR3: TGTGCCAGCAGTTCGCCGGGACTAGCGGGGGGGCCCTACAATGAGCAGTTCTTC.

This chain connects TRBV19 to TRBJ2-2; a weak D match, TRBD1 (6 bases). Germline assignment: CDR1 LNHDA and CDR2 SQIVND (reference sequence). The CDR3 covers 14 residues. V shed 3 bases and J shed 7 bases, with 12 bases lying between them. In DNA form, the CDR3 reads TGTGCCAGTAGTATCACAGGGATGGTCGGGGAGCTGTTTTTT. Translation gives CASSITGMVGELFF.

V gene TRBV18 combines with J gene TRBJ2-5; D perhaps matches TRBD1 (6 bases). CDR3 size: 15 residues. Germline V gene data show CDR1 as KGHSH and CDR2 as LQKENI. Trimming took 3 bases from V and 5 from J, leaving 16 bases between them. The CDR3 DNA is TGTGCCAGCTCACCTGGGACACCTATGGGTGAGACCCAGTACTTC. The encoded protein is CASSPGTPMGETQYF.

The V and J genes are TRBV4-2 and TRBJ1-2; D is possibly TRBD1 (6 bases). Germline lookup yields CDR1 LGHNA and CDR2 YNFKEQ. This CDR3 contains 18 residues. V gave up 0 bases and J gave up 0 bases, with 17 bases separating them. In DNA, the CDR3 is TGTGCCAGCAGCCAAGATCTTATGACAGGCGTAACTAACTATGGCTACACCTTC. Its translation: CASSQDLMTGVTNYGYTF.

The table lists this clone with a few counts. The chain links TRBV5-1 to TRBJ1-6; possible D gene TRBD1, 6 bases. V lost 4 bases and J lost 0, with 14 bases in between. Looked up from germline, CDR1 is SGHRS and CDR2 is YFSETQ. The CDR3 is 17 amino acids. CDR3 loop: CASSPTGSDSYNSPLHF. Here the CDR3 DNA reads TGCGCCAGCAGCCCTACAGGGAGTGACTCCTATAATTCACCCCTCCACTTT.

This clone was detected once. The chain uses TRBV28 and TRBJ1-4; D is possibly TRBD1 (6 bases). Deletions cut 7 bases from V and 5 bases from J, with 11 bases between. CDR3 size: 13 residues. From germline, CDR1 is MDHEN and CDR2 SYDVKM. CDR3 DNA: TGTGCCAGCATGAGGGGGTTAAATGAAAAACTGTTTTTT. Amino acids: CASMRGLNEKLFF.

Points on this clone: At one end, the junction sequence differs from germline, possibly due to a read error. The V and J genes are TRBV9 and TRBJ2-6, with a possible D match to TRBD2 (6 bases). Germline-derived CDR1 and CDR2 are SGDLS and YYNGEE. The length of the CDR3 is 14 residues. The CDR3 loop reads CASTPFGGANVLTF. The CDR3, as DNA: TGTGCCAGCACCCCGTTTGGAGGGGCCAACGTGCTGACTTTC.

This clone was counted a single time. The chain has TRBV6-5 and TRBJ1-1; a possible D gene is TRBD1 (6 bases). The V end was cut by 2 bases, the J end by 7 bases, with 11 bases between. Germline CDR1 reads MNHEY; CDR2 reads SVGAGI. This CDR3 comprises 13 residues. DNA for the CDR3: TGTGCCAGCAGTTACCCGGGACATCATGAAGCTTTCTTT. It yields the protein CASSYPGHHEAFF.

The V and J genes are TRBV24-1 and TRBJ1-5, with D possibly TRBD1 on 5 matching bases. Germline assignment: CDR1 KGHDR and CDR2 SFDVKD. V gave up 4 bases and J gave up 8 bases, with 8 bases separating them. The CDR3 consists of 12 residues. The DNA for the CDR3 is TGTGCCACCAGTGACAGGGATAAGCCCCAGCATTTT. It codes for CATSDRDKPQHF.

The rearrangement uses TRBV5-1 and TRBJ1-3; 11 bases agree with TRBD1. Germline CDR1 is SGHRS and CDR2 is YFSETQ. This CDR3 contains 16 residues. The V segment lost 1 base and the J segment 3 bases; nucleotides outside the gene matches: 3. The chain's CDR3 is CASSLRTGGDGNTIYF. As DNA, the CDR3 is TGCGCCAGCAGCTTGAGGACAGGGGGCGATGGAAACACCATATATTTT.

V usage is TRBV14 and J usage is TRBJ1-1, with D maybe TRBD1 (5 bases). This CDR3 has 13 amino acids. Germline CDR1 reads SGHDN; CDR2 reads FVKESK. Trimming shortened V by 6 bases and J by 4 bases, and 12 bases separated the two germline ends. CDR3 sequence (DNA): TGTGCCAGCAGTCCGCGGGGGGGCACTGAAGCTTTCTTT. It translates to CASSPRGGTEAFF.

The J gene is TRBJ2-7, the V gene TRBV3-1 (or the pseudogene TRBV3-2); 8 positions agree with TRBD2. V lost 0 bases and J lost 7; bases outside the gene matches: 8. The CDR3 is 15 residues long. The germline CDR1 and CDR2 sequences are LGHDT and YNNKEL (reference sequence). CDR3 residues: CASSQDPGRVGEQYF. CDR3 DNA: TGTGCCAGCAGCCAAGATCCCGGGAGGGTGGGGGAGCAGTACTTC.

This clone was counted a single time. V and J are TRBV6-5 and TRBJ2-3; D unclear. Germline lookup yields CDR1 MNHEY and CDR2 SVGAGI. Deletions cut 6 bases from V and 2 bases from J, with 12 bases between. CDR3 length: 14 residues. The CDR3 loop reads CASSPLRNTDTQYF. DNA of the CDR3: TGTGCCAGCAGCCCCCTAAGAAACACAGATACGCAGTATTTT.

This clone was detected only once. The chain recombines TRBV11-1 with TRBJ2-5, with TRBD2 matching 10 bases. The V segment lost 5 bases and the J segment 2 bases; nucleotides outside the gene matches: 5. This CDR3 spans 15 amino acids. The germline CDR1 and CDR2 sequences are SGHAT and FQDESV (reference sequence). As DNA, the CDR3 is TGTGCCAGCAGCAGCCGGACTAGCGGTCAAGAGACCCAGTACTTC. Translating gives CASSSRTSGQETQYF.

This chain connects TRBV11-2 to TRBJ2-7; the D gene is possibly TRBD2 (7 bases). Deletions cut 0 bases from V and 5 bases from J, with 11 bases between. Germline loops: CDR1 SGHAT, CDR2 FQNNGV. The CDR3 spans 14 residues. The CDR3 here is CASSLDRGGNEQYF. CDR3 nucleotide sequence: TGTGCCAGCAGCTTAGACCGCGGGGGCAACGAGCAGTACTTC.

The rearrangement uses TRBV28 and TRBJ2-5, with D tentatively TRBD2 (7 bases). CDR1 is MDHEN and CDR2 is SYDVKM in the germline V gene. The CDR3 spans 17 residues. Trimming pared 10 bases from V and 1 base from J, leaving 25 bases between. The CDR3 nucleotides are TGTGCCATCACCCTCTCCCGAGGGGGAGGGCTCCAAGAGACCCAGTACTTC. Protein: CAITLSRGGGLQETQYF. Together with reference TRBV28 and TRBJ2-5, the CDR3 gives the full variable domain: DVKVTQSSRYLVKRTGEKVFLECVQDMDHENMFWYRQDPGLGLRLIYFSYDVKMKEKGDIPEGYSVSREKKERFSLILESASTNQTSMYLCAITLSRGGGLQETQYFGPGTRLLVL.